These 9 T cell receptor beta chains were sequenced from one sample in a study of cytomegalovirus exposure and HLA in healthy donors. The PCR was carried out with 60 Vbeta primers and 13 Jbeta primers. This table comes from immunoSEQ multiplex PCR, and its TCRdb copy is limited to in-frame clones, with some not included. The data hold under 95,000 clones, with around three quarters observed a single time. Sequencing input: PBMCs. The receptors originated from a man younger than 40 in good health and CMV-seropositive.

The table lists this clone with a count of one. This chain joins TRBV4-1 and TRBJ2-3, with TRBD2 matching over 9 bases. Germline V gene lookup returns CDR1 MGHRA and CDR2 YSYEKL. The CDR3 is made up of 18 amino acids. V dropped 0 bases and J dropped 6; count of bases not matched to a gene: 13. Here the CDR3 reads CASSQDRVAGVIGDTQYF. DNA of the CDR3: TGCGCCAGCAGCCAAGACCGTGTAGCGGGAGTAATCGGGGATACGCAGTATTTT.

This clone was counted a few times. This CDR3 is CASSPYPRQGSYNEQFF. The CDR3, as DNA: TGTGCCAGCAGCCCCTACCCTCGACAGGGATCCTACAATGAGCAGTTCTTC. This chain uses TRBV7-3 with TRBJ2-1, with 7 bases matching TRBD1. Germline-derived CDR1 and CDR2 are SGHTA and FQGTGA. J lost 1 base, V lost 5 bases, and 11 bases had no gene match. This CDR3 contains 17 residues.

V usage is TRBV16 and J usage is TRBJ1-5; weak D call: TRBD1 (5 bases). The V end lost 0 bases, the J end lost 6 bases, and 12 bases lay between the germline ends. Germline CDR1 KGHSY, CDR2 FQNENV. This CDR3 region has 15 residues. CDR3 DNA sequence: TGTGCCAGCAGCCAATCGGGGCTAGGAAGTCAGCCCCAGCATTTT. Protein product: CASSQSGLGSQPQHF. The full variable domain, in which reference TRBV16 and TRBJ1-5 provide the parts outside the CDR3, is GEEVAQTPKHLVRGEGQKAKLYCAPIKGHSYVFWYQQVLKNEFKFLISFQNENVFDETGMPKERFSAKCLPNSPCSLEIQATKLEDSAVYFCASSQSGLGSQPQHFGDGTRLSIL.

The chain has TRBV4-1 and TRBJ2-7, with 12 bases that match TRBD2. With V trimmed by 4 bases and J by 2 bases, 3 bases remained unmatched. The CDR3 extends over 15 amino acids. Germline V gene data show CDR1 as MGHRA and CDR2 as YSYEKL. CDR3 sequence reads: CASSPRTSGTYEQYV. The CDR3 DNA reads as TGCGCCAGCAGCCCTCGGACTAGCGGGACCTACGAGCAGTACGTC.

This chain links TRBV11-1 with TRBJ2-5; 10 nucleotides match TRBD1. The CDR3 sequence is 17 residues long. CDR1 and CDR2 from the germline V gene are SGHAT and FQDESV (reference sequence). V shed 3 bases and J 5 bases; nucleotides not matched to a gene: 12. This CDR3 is CASSLRPGQGFIETQYF. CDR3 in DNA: TGTGCCAGCAGCTTGAGGCCGGGACAGGGGTTTATCGAGACCCAGTACTTC.

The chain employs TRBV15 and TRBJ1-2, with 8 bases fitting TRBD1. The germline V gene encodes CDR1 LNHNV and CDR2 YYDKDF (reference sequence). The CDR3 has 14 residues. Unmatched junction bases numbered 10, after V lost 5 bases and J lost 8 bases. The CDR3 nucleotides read TGTGCCACCAGCCTAACCCAGGGGGCGGGAGGCTACACCTTC. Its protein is CATSLTQGAGGYTF.

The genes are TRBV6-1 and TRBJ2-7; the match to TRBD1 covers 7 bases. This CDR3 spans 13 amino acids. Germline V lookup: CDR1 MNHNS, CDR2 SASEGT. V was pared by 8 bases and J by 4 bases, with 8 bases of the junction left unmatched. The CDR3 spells CASSGTDFYEQYV. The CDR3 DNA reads TGTGCCAGCTCCGGGACAGATTTTTACGAGCAGTACGTC.

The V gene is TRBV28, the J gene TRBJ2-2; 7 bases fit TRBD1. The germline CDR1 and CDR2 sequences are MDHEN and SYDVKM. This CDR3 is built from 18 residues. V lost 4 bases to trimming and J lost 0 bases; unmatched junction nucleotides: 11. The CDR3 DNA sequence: TGTGCCAGCAGTTCGGGTCGGGACAGTCTTTCGAACACCGGGGAGCTGTTTTTT. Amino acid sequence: CASSSGRDSLSNTGELFF. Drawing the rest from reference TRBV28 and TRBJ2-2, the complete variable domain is DVKVTQSSRYLVKRTGEKVFLECVQDMDHENMFWYRQDPGLGLRLIYFSYDVKMKEKGDIPEGYSVSREKKERFSLILESASTNQTSMYLCASSSGRDSLSNTGELFFGEGSRLTVL.

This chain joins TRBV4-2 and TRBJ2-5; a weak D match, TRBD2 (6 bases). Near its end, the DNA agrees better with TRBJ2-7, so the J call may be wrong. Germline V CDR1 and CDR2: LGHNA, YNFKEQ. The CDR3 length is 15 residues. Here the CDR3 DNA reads TGTGCCAGCAGCCAAAGTGGACTAACTACCTACGAGCAGTACTTC. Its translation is CASSQSGLTTYEQYF.